These T cell receptor beta chains were read from a single sample in a study of T-cell reconstitution after alpha-beta-depleted transplantation in children. TCRdb independently ran MiXCR on the PCR reads; one entry per CDR3 protein. The table lists a few hundred thousand distinct CDR3 sequences, 10% to 15% of them singletons. The sample consisted of PBMCs, mostly from graft donor cells, taken 360 days after TCRalphabeta/CD19-depleted stem cell transplant. The receptors derive from a male patient aged 5 to 17 who had a stem cell transplant for acute myeloid leukemia, so the T cells may come from the graft donor. Both conserved end residues are part of each CDR3. The D gene is left open where the match is weak. A clone size is listed for some rows: how often the clone was seen (once, few, many), or a class if it is expanded.

v_call	d_call	j_call	cdr3_length	clone_size	cdr3_nt	cdr3_aa
TRBV24-1	.	TRBJ2-1	11	.	TGTGCCACCCGGATGGGGGTTGAGCAGTTCTTC	CATRMGVEQFF
TRBV25-1	TRBD1	TRBJ2-3	17	few	TGTGCCAGCAGTGCGGACAGGGGTCTATCTAGCACAGATACGCAGTATTTT	CASSADRGLSSTDTQYF
TRBV28	.	TRBJ1-2	14	many	TGTGCCAGCAGTTTGAAGCTAACTCACTATGGCTACACCTTC	CASSLKLTHYGYTF
TRBV12-5	.	TRBJ1-2	15	.	TGTGCTAGTGGTTTGGCCATTACAGGGATACGAGGCTACACCTTC	CASGLAITGIRGYTF
TRBV25-1	TRBD2	TRBJ2-1	19	.	TGTGCCAGTACACAGGGTTTAGGGCTAGCGGGAGGTGGCTACAATGAGCAGTTCTTC	CASTQGLGLAGGGYNEQFF
TRBV20-1	TRBD2	TRBJ2-3	17	.	TGCAGTGCCGCGCCGCCGGGACTAGCGGTAGGCACAGATACGCAGTATTTT	CSAAPPGLAVGTDTQYF
TRBV10-2	.	TRBJ2-3	16	.	TGCGCCAGCAGTGAGCCCCGCGGGAAGGGCACAGATACGCAGTATTTT	CASSEPRGKGTDTQYF
TRBV7-8	TRBD2	TRBJ2-3	17	.	TGTGCCAGCAGCTGGGACGTTCTGGCGGGAGACCCAGATACGCAGTATTTT	CASSWDVLAGDPDTQYF
TRBV4-1	.	TRBJ1-5	13	.	TGCGCCAGCAGCCAAGACGGGGGACAGCCCCAGCATTTT	CASSQDGGQPQHF
TRBV29-1	.	TRBJ2-7	11	few	TGCAGCGTTGAACAGTCCTACGAGCAGTACTTC	CSVEQSYEQYF
TRBV6-5	.	TRBJ1-3	16	few	TGTGCCAGCAGTTACCGGGGGACTGGCCCTGGAAACACCATATATTTT	CASSYRGTGPGNTIYF
TRBV12-3/TRBV12-4	.	TRBJ2-4	17	few	TGTGCCAGCAGTTCCCTAGACACTTTTTTAGCCAAAAACATTCAGTACTTC	CASSSLDTFLAKNIQYF
TRBV29-1	.	TRBJ2-2	15	.	TGCAGCGCCGCCGGGACAACCCCGATCACCGGGGAGCTGTTTTTT	CSAAGTTPITGELFF
TRBV9	.	TRBJ2-2	17	.	TGTGCCAGCAGCGTAAGCTTGGGCCACTCGAGCACCGGGGAGCTGTTTTTT	CASSVSLGHSSTGELFF
TRBV11-1	TRBD2	TRBJ2-1	18	.	TGTGCCAGCGAGCCGAAGGGCCCTATAAGTAGCGGGAGGAATGAGCAGTTCTTC	CASEPKGPISSGRNEQFF
TRBV14	.	TRBJ1-1	15	many	TGTGCCAGCAGCCAAGCCTGGGGGCGGGACACTGAAGCTTTCTTT	CASSQAWGRDTEAFF
TRBV11-1	.	TRBJ2-7	15	few	TGTGCCAGCAGCCTTGAAATAGTGATGCTCGACGAGCAGTACTTC	CASSLEIVMLDEQYF
TRBV20-1	.	TRBJ1-1	15	.	TGCAGTGCTAGAGAAGTCATGAGGGGAGTCACTGAAGCTTTCTTT	CSAREVMRGVTEAFF
TRBV12-3/TRBV12-4	.	TRBJ2-7	18	few	TGTGCCAGCAGTTTAGGAGGGACGGGGCTACCTACCCTCTACGAGCAGTACTTC	CASSLGGTGLPTLYEQYF
TRBV7-6	.	TRBJ1-2	13	many	TGTGCCAGCAGCTTAGTAGGGTCATATGGCTACACCTTC	CASSLVGSYGYTF
TRBV11-2	TRBD2	TRBJ2-1	14	many	TGTGCCAGCAGACCGGGACTAGCGCAGCATGAGCAGTTCTTC	CASRPGLAQHEQFF
TRBV28	TRBD2	TRBJ2-3	16	.	TGTGCCAGCAGTTTTCCACTAGCGGGAGGTCTCGATACGCAGTATTTT	CASSFPLAGGLDTQYF
TRBV11-2	TRBD2	TRBJ2-1	18	few	TGTGCCAGCAGCTTAGATATGTCGGTAGCGGGAGGTCGGAATGAGCAGTTCTTC	CASSLDMSVAGGRNEQFF
TRBV5-5	.	TRBJ2-7	18	few	TGTGCCAGCAGCTCAACTCGGACAGCCGCAATAAACACCTACGAGCAGTACTTC	CASSSTRTAAINTYEQYF
TRBV28	TRBD2	TRBJ2-1	17	few	TGTGCCAGCAGTCCAGGGACTAGCGGGATATCCTACAATGAGCAGTTCTTC	CASSPGTSGISYNEQFF
TRBV5-1	.	TRBJ2-1	15	many	TGCGCCAGCAGCTTGGACGGGAGATCTTACAATGAGCAGTTCTTC	CASSLDGRSYNEQFF
TRBV7-7	TRBD1	TRBJ2-2	16	.	TGTGCTAGCAGCAATACAGGGGGCGCGAACACCGGGGAGCTGTTTTTT	CASSNTGGANTGELFF
TRBV11-2	TRBD2	TRBJ2-3	18	.	TGTGCCAGCAGCCAAATTCGGGCTAGCGGGAGGATCGGAGATACGCAGTATTTT	CASSQIRASGRIGDTQYF
TRBV30	TRBD2	TRBJ2-1	13	few	TGTGCCTGGACTAGCGGGAGTGTAAATGAGCAGTTCTTC	CAWTSGSVNEQFF
TRBV7-6	TRBD2	TRBJ2-7	15	.	TGTGCCAGCAGCTTAGATATAGCGGGAATATACGAGCAGTACTTC	CASSLDIAGIYEQYF
TRBV6-5	TRBD2	TRBJ2-3	17	few	TGTGCCAGCAGTTACTCGTTGGGACTAGCGGGAACAGATACGCAGTATTTT	CASSYSLGLAGTDTQYF
TRBV7-2	.	TRBJ2-7	14	.	TGTGCCAGCGGCGAGACAGGGAGGACCTACGAGCAGTACTTC	CASGETGRTYEQYF
TRBV7-9	.	TRBJ2-1	16	many	TGTGCCAGCAGCTTAAGTTGGAGCCTATCCTACAATGAGCAGTTCTTC	CASSLSWSLSYNEQFF
TRBV12-3/TRBV12-4	.	TRBJ2-3	17	few	TGTGCCAGCAGTTTCGGGCTAGCGGAGGGGGGCACAGATACGCAGTATTTT	CASSFGLAEGGTDTQYF
TRBV20-1	.	TRBJ2-7	15	many	TGCAGTGCTAGACCCCTCCAACGGAGGGGGTACGAGCAGTACTTC	CSARPLQRRGYEQYF
TRBV20-1	TRBD2	TRBJ2-3	13	.	TGCAGTGCTGACAGCGGGAACACAGATACGCAGTATTTT	CSADSGNTDTQYF
TRBV2	.	TRBJ2-5	14	many	TGTGCCAGCAGTGAAAGACAGTACCAAGAGACCCAGTACTTC	CASSERQYQETQYF
TRBV24-1	.	TRBJ2-3	15	.	TGTGCCACCAGTGAGACCGGACACTACACAGATACGCAGTATTTT	CATSETGHYTDTQYF
TRBV6-2/TRBV6-3	TRBD2	TRBJ2-7	14	.	TGTGCCAGCAGTTACGAGCGGGACCTCTACGAGCAGTACTTC	CASSYERDLYEQYF
TRBV20-1	.	TRBJ2-7	14	.	TGCAGTGCTAGATCCCCAACGGGATCCTACGAGCAGTACTTC	CSARSPTGSYEQYF
TRBV6-5	.	TRBJ2-5	16	few	TGTGCCAGCAGTTACTCGAACTCGGGGCGACAAGAGACCCAGTACTTC	CASSYSNSGRQETQYF
TRBV6-1	TRBD2	TRBJ2-1	15	few	TGTGCCAGCCAAAAAGGGACTAGTAGGGTGAATGAGCAGTTCTTC	CASQKGTSRVNEQFF